The T cell receptor beta chain under discussion was sequenced for a study of T cells in localized non-small cell lung cancer. Sequenced by immunoSEQ multiplex PCR; TCRdb stores in-frame clones only, minus some. The sample holds over 55,000 clones, 85% to 90% seen once. Germline V gives CDR1 LGHNA, CDR2 YNFKEQ. This CDR3 contains 16 residues. Trimming shortened V by 0 bases and J by 6 bases, and 15 bases separated the two germline ends. The material was peripheral blood, obtained before any cancer treatment. The V and J genes are TRBV4-2 and TRBJ1-5; D is possibly TRBD1 (6 bases). The sequence came from a woman aged 40 to 75 with stage I lung adenocarcinoma. The CDR3 bases are TGTGCCAGCAGCCAAGATGGAACAGGGATAGGTCAGCCCCAGCATTTT. It is translated as CASSQDGTGIGQPQHF.